These T cell receptor beta chains were read from a single sample in a study of T and B cells in COVID-19 patients. TCRdb re-called the multiplex PCR reads with MiXCR, one entry per CDR3 protein. The table includes around 21,000 distinct CDR3 sequences, 30% to 35% detected once. Sequencing was done on a sample of blood. The source of these receptors is a human donor who had recovered from COVID-19. Both conserved end residues are part of each CDR3.

TRBV20-1	TRBJ2-1	CSAREHGGAYNEQFF
TRBV12-3/TRBV12-4	TRBJ1-1	CASRDRAGTEAFF
TRBV6-2/TRBV6-3	TRBJ2-1	CASSRVPGTGSNEQFF
TRBV15	TRBJ2-7	CATSRGAGEGFGPEQYF
TRBV11-3	TRBJ2-3	CASSYRVSTDTQYF
TRBV5-4	TRBJ2-1	CASSPTSGGANEQFF
TRBV27	TRBJ2-2	CASSRAGELFF
TRBV29-1	TRBJ2-5	CSVEGQPQETQYF
TRBV7-9	TRBJ2-2	CASSLAGTGGFGELFF
TRBV6-2/TRBV6-3	TRBJ2-7	CASSTPGEGQYF
TRBV27	TRBJ1-2	CASSRGRDYGYTF
TRBV5-1	TRBJ2-5	CASSSPGQGPYF
TRBV5-1	TRBJ2-1	CASSQDNEQFF
TRBV5-1	TRBJ1-4	CASSFRDKHEKLFF
TRBV5-1	TRBJ2-7	CASSLQQGTYEQYF
TRBV28	TRBJ1-2	CASSLGDPGSGYTF
TRBV6-5	TRBJ2-4	CASAHGTSGGGGAKNIQYF
TRBV5-6	TRBJ1-2	CASRQETGDQYGYTF
TRBV12-3/TRBV12-4	TRBJ2-3	CASRPRDYTDTQYF
TRBV11-3	TRBJ1-2	CASSLEGAANYGYTF
TRBV21-1	TRBJ1-5	CASSKTGCNQPQHF
TRBV12-3/TRBV12-4	TRBJ2-7	CASSLTQHYEQYF
TRBV7-9	TRBJ1-6	CASSLQGSPLHF
TRBV19	TRBJ2-1	CASSRPGLAGGPRDEQFF
TRBV19	TRBJ1-5	CASSPPDRGDQPQHF
TRBV6-5	TRBJ1-6	CASRRQGYNSPLHF
TRBV6-5	TRBJ1-1	CASSRTYPQYGNTEAFF
TRBV29-1	TRBJ2-1	CSVRAGGPNEQFF
TRBV5-1	TRBJ2-5	CASSFSATLQETQYF
TRBV29-1	TRBJ2-6	CSVSGDSGANVLTF
TRBV5-1	TRBJ2-2	CASSPGHNTGELFF
TRBV19	TRBJ1-1	CASSPSRQGMSSTEAFF
TRBV5-1	TRBJ2-2	CASSLMGASGGELFF
TRBV6-5	TRBJ1-1	CASSYGTGRMTEAFF
TRBV6-6	TRBJ2-3	CASSYPLGQGASTDTQYF
TRBV6-5	TRBJ1-2	CASRTTGANYGYTF
TRBV24-1	TRBJ2-1	CATATRQTYNEQFF
TRBV18	TRBJ1-5	CASSPQRTGNQPQHF
TRBV6-5	TRBJ2-3	CASPPLPLTSGGPVDTQYF
TRBV15	TRBJ2-1	CATSRALSLGPDNEQFF